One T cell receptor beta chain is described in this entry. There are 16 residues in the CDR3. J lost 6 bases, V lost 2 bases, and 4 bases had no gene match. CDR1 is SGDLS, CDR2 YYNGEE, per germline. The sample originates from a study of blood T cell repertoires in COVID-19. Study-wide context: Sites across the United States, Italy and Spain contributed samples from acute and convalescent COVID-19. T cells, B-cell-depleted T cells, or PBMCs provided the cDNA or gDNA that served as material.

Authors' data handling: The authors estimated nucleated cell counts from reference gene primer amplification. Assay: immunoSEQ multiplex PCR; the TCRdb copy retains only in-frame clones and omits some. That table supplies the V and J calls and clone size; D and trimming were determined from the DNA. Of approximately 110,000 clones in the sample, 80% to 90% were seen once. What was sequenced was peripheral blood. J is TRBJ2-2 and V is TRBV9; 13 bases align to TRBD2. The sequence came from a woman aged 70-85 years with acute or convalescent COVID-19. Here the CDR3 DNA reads TGTGCCAGCAGCGTGGCACTAGCGGGAGGGCCCGGGGAGCTGTTTTTT. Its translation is CASSVALAGGPGELFF. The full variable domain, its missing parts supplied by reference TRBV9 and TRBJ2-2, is DSGVTQTPKHLITATGQRVTLRCSPRSGDLSVYWYQQSLDQGLQFLIQYYNGEERAKGNILERFSAQQFPDLHSELNLSSLELGDSALYFCASSVALAGGPGELFFGEGSRLTVL.